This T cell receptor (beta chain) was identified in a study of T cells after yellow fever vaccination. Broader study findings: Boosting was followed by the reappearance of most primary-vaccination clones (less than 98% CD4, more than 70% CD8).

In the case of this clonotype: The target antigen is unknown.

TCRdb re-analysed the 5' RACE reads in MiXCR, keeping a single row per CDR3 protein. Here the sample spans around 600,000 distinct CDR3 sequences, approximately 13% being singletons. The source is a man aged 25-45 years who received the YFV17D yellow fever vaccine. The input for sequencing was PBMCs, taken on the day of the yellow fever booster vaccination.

The DNA for the CDR3 is TGCGCCAGCAGCTTGGAGGGGCGACTGAACACTGAAGCTTTCTTT. Translation gives CASSLEGRLNTEAFF. The chain joins TRBV5-1 to TRBJ1-1; a possible D gene is TRBD1 (5 bases). Germline values: CDR1 SGHRS, CDR2 YFSETQ. The CDR3 loop spans 15 amino acids. Trimming pared 0 bases from V and 0 bases from J, leaving 9 bases between. The variable domain in full, completed from reference TRBV5-1 and TRBJ1-1, reads KAGVTQTPRYLIKTRGQQVTLSCSPISGHRSVSWYQQTPGQGLQFLFEYFSETQRNKGNFPGRFSGRQFSNSRSEMNVSTLELGDSALYLCASSLEGRLNTEAFFGQGTRLTVV.